This is a list of T cell receptor beta chains from one sample in a study of vaccination effects on CD4 cells after COVID-19. Clones were sequenced by immunoSEQ multiplex PCR, and TCRdb holds only the in-frame ones, with some missing. The table shows tens of thousands of clones, with 73% occurring only once. No antigens are known for them. This specimen was CD4+ T cells from PBMCs cultured with HCoV-229E spike peptides, taken before COVID-19 vaccination. The source of these receptors is a human donor who received a COVID-19 vaccine. The CDR3 runs from the conserved cysteine through the conserved F or W. The order of the fields is J gene, clone size, D gene, V gene, CDR3 protein, CDR3 DNA. D genes are given only for firm matches. Expanded clones are given a class, and other clones once, few, many or no size at all.

j_gene: TRBJ2-3
abundance: -
d_gene: TRBD2
v_gene: TRBV5-1
CDR3aa: CASQDRAGGGSNTQYF
CDR3nt: TGCGCCAGCCAAGATCGGGCGGGGGGCGGGTCTAATACGCAGTATTTT

j_gene: TRBJ1-1
abundance: -
d_gene: -
v_gene: TRBV12-3/TRBV12-4
CDR3aa: CASSLSREAFF
CDR3nt: TGTGCCAGCAGTTTATCCAGGGAAGCTTTCTTT

j_gene: TRBJ2-3
abundance: -
d_gene: -
v_gene: TRBV27
CDR3aa: CASSFGGKTPDTQYF
CDR3nt: TGTGCCAGCAGTTTTGGGGGCAAAACCCCAGATACGCAGTATTTT

j_gene: TRBJ2-5
abundance: -
d_gene: -
v_gene: TRBV12-3/TRBV12-4
CDR3aa: CASSSNSMTQYF
CDR3nt: TGTGCCAGCAGTTCGAATTCTATGACCCAGTACTTC

j_gene: TRBJ2-1
abundance: -
d_gene: -
v_gene: TRBV5-4
CDR3aa: CASTDGQSYNEQFF
CDR3nt: TGTGCCAGCACCGATGGACAGTCCTACAATGAGCAGTTCTTC

j_gene: TRBJ1-1
abundance: -
d_gene: -
v_gene: TRBV19
CDR3aa: CASSIAAGQAVAFF
CDR3nt: TGTGCCAGTAGTATAGCGGCAGGCCAAGCGGTAGCTTTCTTT

j_gene: TRBJ2-2
abundance: -
d_gene: -
v_gene: TRBV9
CDR3aa: CASSVLSSMNTGELFF
CDR3nt: TGTGCCAGCAGCGTATTATCCTCTATGAACACCGGGGAGCTGTTTTTT

j_gene: TRBJ2-1
abundance: -
d_gene: TRBD2
v_gene: TRBV4-2
CDR3aa: CASSQGLASGRDEQFF
CDR3nt: TGTGCCAGCAGCCAAGGATTGGCTAGCGGGAGAGATGAGCAGTTCTTC

j_gene: TRBJ2-7
abundance: -
d_gene: TRBD2
v_gene: TRBV27
CDR3aa: CASSLHSGNYEQYF
CDR3nt: TGTGCCAGCAGTTTACATAGCGGGAACTACGAGCAGTACTTC

j_gene: TRBJ2-7
abundance: -
d_gene: -
v_gene: TRBV4-1
CDR3aa: CASSQGLRQDSYEQYF
CDR3nt: TGCGCCAGCAGCCAAGGATTGAGACAGGACTCCTACGAGCAGTACTTC

j_gene: TRBJ1-2
abundance: few
d_gene: -
v_gene: TRBV28
CDR3aa: CASSFPVGGGYTF
CDR3nt: TGTGCCAGCAGTTTCCCCGTAGGTGGCGGCTACACCTTC

j_gene: TRBJ1-3
abundance: few
d_gene: -
v_gene: TRBV6-4
CDR3aa: CASSDSDAGPIYF
CDR3nt: TGTGCCAGCAGTGACTCGGACGCAGGACCCATATATTTT

j_gene: TRBJ2-3
abundance: -
d_gene: TRBD2
v_gene: TRBV10-2
CDR3aa: CASSTGGSDTQYF
CDR3nt: TGCGCCAGCAGTACGGGGGGGTCTGATACGCAGTATTTT

j_gene: TRBJ2-1
abundance: few
d_gene: -
v_gene: TRBV3-1/TRBV3-2
CDR3aa: CASSQVPLAEQFF
CDR3nt: TGTGCCAGCAGCCAAGTCCCCCTAGCTGAGCAGTTCTTC

j_gene: TRBJ1-6
abundance: -
d_gene: -
v_gene: TRBV5-1
CDR3aa: CASSAEGPSSYNSPLHF
CDR3nt: TGCGCCAGCAGCGCGGAGGGCCCCAGCTCCTATAATTCACCCCTCCACTTT

j_gene: TRBJ2-1
abundance: -
d_gene: -
v_gene: TRBV18
CDR3aa: CASSPTEISYNEQFF
CDR3nt: TGTGCCAGCTCACCGACAGAGATCTCCTACAATGAGCAGTTCTTC

j_gene: TRBJ2-5
abundance: -
d_gene: -
v_gene: TRBV12-3/TRBV12-4
CDR3aa: CASSFISRETQYF
CDR3nt: TGTGCCAGCAGTTTTATTAGCCGAGAGACCCAGTACTTC

j_gene: TRBJ2-7
abundance: once
d_gene: -
v_gene: TRBV6-5
CDR3aa: CASRWTTGEQYF
CDR3nt: TGTGCCAGCAGATGGACTACCGGCGAGCAGTACTTC

j_gene: TRBJ1-1
abundance: -
d_gene: TRBD1
v_gene: TRBV10-3
CDR3aa: CAISDAGTGEAFF
CDR3nt: TGTGCCATCAGTGACGCGGGGACAGGTGAAGCTTTCTTT

j_gene: TRBJ1-1
abundance: -
d_gene: -
v_gene: TRBV2
CDR3aa: CASSGTANTEAFF
CDR3nt: TGTGCCAGCAGTGGGACGGCGAACACTGAAGCTTTCTTT

j_gene: TRBJ1-4
abundance: -
d_gene: -
v_gene: TRBV5-1
CDR3aa: CASRAATPEEKLFF
CDR3nt: TGCGCCAGCAGAGCAGCGACACCGGAGGAAAAACTGTTTTTT

j_gene: TRBJ1-6
abundance: once
d_gene: -
v_gene: TRBV5-5
CDR3aa: CASSLGNDSPLHF
CDR3nt: TGTGCCAGCAGCTTAGGGAATGATTCACCCCTCCACTTT

j_gene: TRBJ2-3
abundance: -
d_gene: -
v_gene: TRBV27
CDR3aa: CASSFGSSTDTQYF
CDR3nt: TGTGCCAGCAGTTTCGGGTCTAGCACAGATACGCAGTATTTT

j_gene: TRBJ2-4
abundance: -
d_gene: -
v_gene: TRBV4-1
CDR3aa: CASSQVEGPIQYF
CDR3nt: TGCGCCAGCAGCCAAGTCGAAGGTCCCATTCAGTACTTC

j_gene: TRBJ2-7
abundance: -
d_gene: -
v_gene: TRBV5-8
CDR3aa: CASSLDRVFPYEQYF
CDR3nt: TGTGCCAGCAGCTTGGACAGGGTTTTTCCCTACGAGCAGTACTTC

j_gene: TRBJ1-2
abundance: few
d_gene: -
v_gene: TRBV5-1
CDR3aa: CASSFDRRPNYGYTF
CDR3nt: TGCGCCAGCAGCTTTGACAGGAGACCTAACTATGGCTACACCTTC

j_gene: TRBJ2-6
abundance: few
d_gene: TRBD1
v_gene: TRBV10-1
CDR3aa: CASRRQGTPRSGANVLTF
CDR3nt: TGCGCCAGCAGACGACAGGGGACTCCCAGGTCTGGGGCCAACGTCCTGACTTTC

j_gene: TRBJ2-6
abundance: -
d_gene: -
v_gene: TRBV19
CDR3aa: CATSHQPSGANVLTF
CDR3nt: TGTGCCACCTCCCATCAGCCCTCTGGGGCCAACGTCCTGACTTTC

j_gene: TRBJ1-1
abundance: -
d_gene: -
v_gene: TRBV19
CDR3aa: CASSIGVDTEAFF
CDR3nt: TGTGCCAGTAGTATCGGGGTGGACACTGAAGCTTTCTTT

j_gene: TRBJ2-1
abundance: -
d_gene: TRBD2
v_gene: TRBV7-9
CDR3aa: CASSLGLAVNNEQFF
CDR3nt: TGTGCCAGCAGCTTAGGACTAGCGGTGAACAATGAGCAGTTCTTC

j_gene: TRBJ1-6
abundance: -
d_gene: -
v_gene: TRBV19
CDR3aa: CASSIRSGTQIFRPLHF
CDR3nt: TGTGCCAGTAGTATTAGGTCCGGGACACAAATCTTCAGACCCCTCCACTTT

j_gene: TRBJ1-2
abundance: -
d_gene: -
v_gene: TRBV27
CDR3aa: CASRAPSNYGYTF
CDR3nt: TGTGCCAGCAGGGCACCCAGTAACTATGGCTACACCTTC

j_gene: TRBJ2-7
abundance: -
d_gene: -
v_gene: TRBV14
CDR3aa: CASSEGPRRWEQYF
CDR3nt: TGTGCCAGCAGCGAAGGCCCCAGGCGGTGGGAGCAGTACTTC

j_gene: TRBJ1-2
abundance: -
d_gene: -
v_gene: TRBV4-1
CDR3aa: CASSQGESYGYTF
CDR3nt: TGCGCCAGCAGCCAGGGCGAATCCTATGGCTACACCTTC

j_gene: TRBJ2-3
abundance: -
d_gene: TRBD2
v_gene: TRBV3-1/TRBV3-2
CDR3aa: CASSRFILAGNTDTQYF
CDR3nt: TGTGCCAGCAGCCGATTTATACTAGCGGGGAACACAGATACGCAGTATTTT

j_gene: TRBJ2-7
abundance: -
d_gene: -
v_gene: TRBV7-2
CDR3aa: CASSNTYEQYF
CDR3nt: TGTGCCAGCAGCAACACCTACGAGCAGTACTTC

j_gene: TRBJ2-1
abundance: -
d_gene: TRBD2
v_gene: TRBV5-4
CDR3aa: CASSLSLAGGPNEQFF
CDR3nt: TGTGCCAGCAGCCTCTCACTAGCGGGGGGACCTAATGAGCAGTTCTTC

j_gene: TRBJ2-5
abundance: -
d_gene: -
v_gene: TRBV30
CDR3aa: CAWSRRLQETQYF
CDR3nt: TGTGCCTGGAGCCGTCGGTTACAAGAGACCCAGTACTTC

j_gene: TRBJ2-1
abundance: medium-sized
d_gene: -
v_gene: TRBV7-7
CDR3aa: CASSSGRTIAYNEQFF
CDR3nt: TGTGCCAGCAGCTCGGGACGGACAATAGCCTACAATGAGCAGTTCTTC

j_gene: TRBJ2-3
abundance: -
d_gene: TRBD2
v_gene: TRBV11-3
CDR3aa: CASSSGLVGSTDTQYF
CDR3nt: TGTGCCAGCAGCTCCGGACTAGTAGGGTCCACAGATACGCAGTATTTT

j_gene: TRBJ1-2
abundance: -
d_gene: -
v_gene: TRBV12-5
CDR3aa: CASGLVGGNGYTF
CDR3nt: TGTGCTAGTGGTTTGGTAGGAGGGAATGGCTACACCTTC

j_gene: TRBJ2-1
abundance: -
d_gene: TRBD2
v_gene: TRBV27
CDR3aa: CASSLVLAGHNEQFF
CDR3nt: TGTGCCAGCAGTTTAGTACTAGCGGGACACAATGAGCAGTTCTTC

j_gene: TRBJ2-5
abundance: -
d_gene: TRBD2
v_gene: TRBV18
CDR3aa: CASSPPGLAEETQYF
CDR3nt: TGTGCCAGCTCACCACCGGGACTAGCGGAAGAGACCCAGTACTTC

j_gene: TRBJ1-2
abundance: -
d_gene: -
v_gene: TRBV29-1
CDR3aa: CSVRTGGYTF
CDR3nt: TGCAGCGTACGGACGGGTGGCTACACCTTC

j_gene: TRBJ2-3
abundance: -
d_gene: -
v_gene: TRBV2
CDR3aa: CASSAGGGTDTQYF
CDR3nt: TGTGCCAGCAGTGCAGGGGGGGGAACAGATACGCAGTATTTT

j_gene: TRBJ1-1
abundance: -
d_gene: -
v_gene: TRBV6-5
CDR3aa: CASSYEGWSTEAFF
CDR3nt: TGTGCCAGCAGTTACGAAGGGTGGTCCACTGAAGCTTTCTTT

j_gene: TRBJ1-4
abundance: once
d_gene: TRBD1
v_gene: TRBV25-1
CDR3aa: CASSEYRDRLDEKLFF
CDR3nt: TGTGCCAGCAGTGAATATCGGGACAGGTTGGATGAAAAACTGTTTTTT

j_gene: TRBJ2-4
abundance: -
d_gene: TRBD2
v_gene: TRBV5-6
CDR3aa: CASSAVEAGAKNIQYF
CDR3nt: TGTGCCAGCAGCGCAGTAGAAGCGGGGGCCAAAAACATTCAGTACTTC

j_gene: TRBJ1-1
abundance: -
d_gene: -
v_gene: TRBV5-6
CDR3aa: CASSFEFGGEAFF
CDR3nt: TGTGCCAGCAGCTTCGAGTTCGGTGGTGAGGCTTTCTTT

j_gene: TRBJ2-7
abundance: -
d_gene: TRBD1
v_gene: TRBV23-1
CDR3aa: CASTRTGVYEQYF
CDR3nt: TGCGCCAGCACCCGGACAGGGGTCTACGAGCAGTACTTC

j_gene: TRBJ2-3
abundance: few
d_gene: TRBD2
v_gene: TRBV29-1
CDR3aa: CSGSGTSPDTQYF
CDR3nt: TGCAGCGGATCCGGGACTAGCCCAGATACGCAGTATTTT